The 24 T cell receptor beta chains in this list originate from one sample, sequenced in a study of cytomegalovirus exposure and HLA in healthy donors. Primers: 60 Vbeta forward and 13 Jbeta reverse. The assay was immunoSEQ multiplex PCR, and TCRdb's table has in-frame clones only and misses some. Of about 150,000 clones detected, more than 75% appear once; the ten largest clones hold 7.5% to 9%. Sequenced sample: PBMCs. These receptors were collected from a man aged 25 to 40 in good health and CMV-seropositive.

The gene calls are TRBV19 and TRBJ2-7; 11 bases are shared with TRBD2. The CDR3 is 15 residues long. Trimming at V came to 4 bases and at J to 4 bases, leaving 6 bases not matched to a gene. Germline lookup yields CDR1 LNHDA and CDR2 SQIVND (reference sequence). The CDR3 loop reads CASSTASGGRYEQYF. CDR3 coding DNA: TGTGCCAGTAGTACCGCTAGCGGGGGGAGGTACGAGCAGTACTTC. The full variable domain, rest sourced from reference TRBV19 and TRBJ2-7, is DGGITQSPKYLFRKEGQNVTLSCEQNLNHDAMYWYRQDPGQGLRLIYYSQIVNDFQKGDIAEGYSVSREKKESFPLTVTSAQKNPTAFYLCASSTASGGRYEQYFGPGTRLTVT.

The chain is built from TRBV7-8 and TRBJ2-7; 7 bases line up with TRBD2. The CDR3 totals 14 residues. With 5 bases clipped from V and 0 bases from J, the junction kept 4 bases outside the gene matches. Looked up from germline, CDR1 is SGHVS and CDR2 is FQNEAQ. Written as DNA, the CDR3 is TGTGCCAGCAGCCCCGGGGGGAGCTCCTACGAGCAGTACTTC. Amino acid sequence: CASSPGGSSYEQYF. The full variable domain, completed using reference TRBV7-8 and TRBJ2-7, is GAGVSQSPRYKVAKRGQDVALRCDPISGHVSLFWYQQALGQGPEFLTYFQNEAQLDKSGLPSDRFFAERPEGSVSTLKIQRTQQEDSAVYLCASSPGGSSYEQYFGPGTRLTVT.

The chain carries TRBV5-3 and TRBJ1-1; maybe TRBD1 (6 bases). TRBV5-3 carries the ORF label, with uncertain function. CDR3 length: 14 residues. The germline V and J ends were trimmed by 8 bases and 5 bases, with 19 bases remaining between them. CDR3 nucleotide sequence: TGTGCCAGGGGGACTAACAGGGTTAAAACTGAAGCTTTCTTT. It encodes CARGTNRVKTEAFF.

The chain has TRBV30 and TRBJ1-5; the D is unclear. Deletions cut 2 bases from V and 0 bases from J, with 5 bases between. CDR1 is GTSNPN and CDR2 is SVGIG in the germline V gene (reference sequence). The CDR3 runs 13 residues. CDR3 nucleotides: TGTGCCTGGAGTTCAGATAGCAATCAGCCCCAGCATTTT. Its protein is CAWSSDSNQPQHF.

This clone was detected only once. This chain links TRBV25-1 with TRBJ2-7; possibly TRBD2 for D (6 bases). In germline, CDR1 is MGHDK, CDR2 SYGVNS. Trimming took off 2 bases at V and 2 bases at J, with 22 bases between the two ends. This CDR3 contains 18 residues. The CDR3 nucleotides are TGTGCCAGCAGTGAAACTCTCGTCAACGGGAGCCTTACCTACGAGCAGTACTTC. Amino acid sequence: CASSETLVNGSLTYEQYF.

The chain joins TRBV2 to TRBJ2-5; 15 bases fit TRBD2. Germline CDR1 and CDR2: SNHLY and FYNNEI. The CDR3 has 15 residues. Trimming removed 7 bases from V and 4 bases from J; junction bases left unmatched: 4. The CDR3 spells CASTQGLAGGETQYF. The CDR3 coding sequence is TGTGCCAGCACTCAGGGACTAGCGGGAGGAGAGACCCAGTACTTC.

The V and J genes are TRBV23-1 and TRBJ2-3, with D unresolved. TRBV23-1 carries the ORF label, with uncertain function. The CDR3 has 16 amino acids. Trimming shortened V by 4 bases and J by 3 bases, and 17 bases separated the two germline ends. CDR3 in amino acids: CASSRIPRGRTDTQYF. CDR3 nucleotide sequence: TGCGCCAGCAGTCGAATCCCTAGAGGTAGGACAGATACGCAGTATTTT.

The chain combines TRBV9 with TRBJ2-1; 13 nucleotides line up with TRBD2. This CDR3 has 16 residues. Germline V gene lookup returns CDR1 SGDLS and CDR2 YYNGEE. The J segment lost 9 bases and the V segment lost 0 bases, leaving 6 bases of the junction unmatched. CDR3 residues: CASSVAGLAGAVEQFF. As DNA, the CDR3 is TGTGCCAGCAGCGTAGCAGGACTAGCGGGAGCAGTTGAGCAGTTCTTC.

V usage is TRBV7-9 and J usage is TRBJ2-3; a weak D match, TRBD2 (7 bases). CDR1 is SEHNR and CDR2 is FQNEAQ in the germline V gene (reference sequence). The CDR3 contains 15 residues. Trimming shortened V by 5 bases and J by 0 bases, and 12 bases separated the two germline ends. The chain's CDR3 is CASSPGGRSTDTQYF. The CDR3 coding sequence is TGTGCCAGCAGCCCCGGGGGGCGCAGCACAGATACGCAGTATTTT.

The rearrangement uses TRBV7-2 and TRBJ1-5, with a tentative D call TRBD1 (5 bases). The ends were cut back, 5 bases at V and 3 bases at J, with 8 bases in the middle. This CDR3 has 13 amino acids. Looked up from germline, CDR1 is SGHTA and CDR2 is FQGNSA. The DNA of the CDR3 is TGTGCCAGCAGCAAGACAGTCAATCAGCCCCAGCATTTT. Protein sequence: CASSKTVNQPQHF.

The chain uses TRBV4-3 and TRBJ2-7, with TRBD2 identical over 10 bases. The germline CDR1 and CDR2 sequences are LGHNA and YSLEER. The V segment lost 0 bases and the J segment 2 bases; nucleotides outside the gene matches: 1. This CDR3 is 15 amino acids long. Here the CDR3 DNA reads TGCGCCAGCAGCCAAGATAGCGGGGGGACCTACGAGCAGTACTTC. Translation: CASSQDSGGTYEQYF.

Here the CDR3 DNA reads TGTGCCAGCACCCCGGAGGCTAGGGAGACCCAGTACTTC. This translates into CASTPEARETQYF. This chain joins TRBV5-4 and TRBJ2-5; possibly TRBD2 for D (5 bases). Trimming removed 6 bases from V and 5 bases from J, with 14 bases in between. The germline CDR1 and CDR2 sequences are SGHNT and YYREEE (reference sequence). There are 13 residues in the CDR3.

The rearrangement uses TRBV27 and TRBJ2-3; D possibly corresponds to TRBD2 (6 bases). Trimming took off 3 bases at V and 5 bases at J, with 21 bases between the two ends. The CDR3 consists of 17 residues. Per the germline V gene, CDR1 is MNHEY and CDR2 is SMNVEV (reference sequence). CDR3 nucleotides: TGTGCCAGCAGTTTCCGACCTCTCTCGGAGGGGAAAGATACGCAGTATTTT. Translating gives CASSFRPLSEGKDTQYF.

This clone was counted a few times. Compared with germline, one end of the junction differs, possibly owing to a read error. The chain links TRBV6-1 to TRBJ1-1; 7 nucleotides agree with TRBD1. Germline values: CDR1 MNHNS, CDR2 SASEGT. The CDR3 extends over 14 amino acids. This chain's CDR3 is CASSQAQGRAEAFF. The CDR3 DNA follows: TGTGCCAGCAGTCAAGCACAGGGGAGAGCTGAAGCTTTCTTT.

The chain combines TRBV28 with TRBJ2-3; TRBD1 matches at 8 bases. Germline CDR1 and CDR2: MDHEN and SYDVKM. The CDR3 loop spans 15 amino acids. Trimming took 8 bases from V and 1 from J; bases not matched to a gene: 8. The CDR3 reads CASGTGGEGTDTQYF. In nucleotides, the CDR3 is TGTGCCAGCGGCACAGGGGGAGAGGGCACAGATACGCAGTATTTT.

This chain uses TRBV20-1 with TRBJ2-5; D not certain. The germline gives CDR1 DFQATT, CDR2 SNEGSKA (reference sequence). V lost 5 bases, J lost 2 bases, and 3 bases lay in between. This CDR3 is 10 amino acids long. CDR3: CSAQQETQYF. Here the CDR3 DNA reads TGCAGTGCTCAGCAAGAGACCCAGTACTTC.

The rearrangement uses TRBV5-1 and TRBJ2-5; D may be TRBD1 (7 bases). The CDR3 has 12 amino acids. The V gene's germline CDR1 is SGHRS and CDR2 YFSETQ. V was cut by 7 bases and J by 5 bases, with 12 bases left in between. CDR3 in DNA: TGCGCCAGCTCAGGGGGAGGCGAGACCCAGTACTTC. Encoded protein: CASSGGGETQYF.

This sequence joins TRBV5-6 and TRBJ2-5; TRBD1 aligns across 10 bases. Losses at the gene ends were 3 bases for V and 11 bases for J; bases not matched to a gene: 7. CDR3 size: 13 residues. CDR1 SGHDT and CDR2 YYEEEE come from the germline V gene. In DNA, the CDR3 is TGTGCCAGCAGCTCCGGGACAGGGGTTGAGCAGTACTTC. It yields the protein CASSSGTGVEQYF.

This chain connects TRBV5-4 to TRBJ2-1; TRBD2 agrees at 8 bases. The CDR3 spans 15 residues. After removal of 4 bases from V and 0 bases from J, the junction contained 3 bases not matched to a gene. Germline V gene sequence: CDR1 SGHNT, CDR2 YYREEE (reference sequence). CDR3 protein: CASSPGGRSYNEQFF. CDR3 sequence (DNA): TGTGCCAGCAGCCCGGGGGGGCGCTCCTACAATGAGCAGTTCTTC.

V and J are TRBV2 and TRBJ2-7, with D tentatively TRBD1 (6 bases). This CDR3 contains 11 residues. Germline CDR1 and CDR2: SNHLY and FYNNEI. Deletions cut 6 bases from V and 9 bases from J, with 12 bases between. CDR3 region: CASSVTGAQYF. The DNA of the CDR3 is TGTGCCAGCAGCGTGACAGGCGCGCAGTACTTC.

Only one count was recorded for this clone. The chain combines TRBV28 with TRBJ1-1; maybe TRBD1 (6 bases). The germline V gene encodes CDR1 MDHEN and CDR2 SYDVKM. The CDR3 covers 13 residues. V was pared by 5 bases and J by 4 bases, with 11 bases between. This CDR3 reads CASSPARGTEAFF. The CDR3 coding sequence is TGTGCCAGCAGTCCAGCCAGGGGCACTGAAGCTTTCTTT.

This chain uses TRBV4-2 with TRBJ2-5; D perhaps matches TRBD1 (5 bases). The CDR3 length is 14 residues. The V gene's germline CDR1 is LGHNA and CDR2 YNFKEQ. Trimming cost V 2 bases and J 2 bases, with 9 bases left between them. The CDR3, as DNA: TGTGCCAGCAGCCAAACAGGTGGGCAAGAGACCCAGTACTTC. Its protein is CASSQTGGQETQYF.

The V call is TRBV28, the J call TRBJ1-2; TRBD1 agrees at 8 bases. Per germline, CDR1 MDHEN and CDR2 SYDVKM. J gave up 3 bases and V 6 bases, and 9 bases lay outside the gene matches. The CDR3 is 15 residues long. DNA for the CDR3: TGTGCCAGCAGCCAAGGGACAGGCGTCGACTATGGCTACACCTTC. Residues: CASSQGTGVDYGYTF.

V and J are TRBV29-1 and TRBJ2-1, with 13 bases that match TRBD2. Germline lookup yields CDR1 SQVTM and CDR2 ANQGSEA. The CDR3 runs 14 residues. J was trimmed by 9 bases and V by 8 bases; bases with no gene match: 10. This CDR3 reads CSTTGLAGSPEQFF. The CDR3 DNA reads TGCAGCACTACGGGACTAGCGGGGTCACCTGAGCAGTTCTTC.